Listed below are T cell receptor beta chains from one sample, sequenced in a study of low-dose radiotherapy and immunotherapy resistance in tumors. MiXCR was run by TCRdb on the reads, yielding one entry per CDR3 protein. The sample yields under 90,000 distinct CDR3 sequences, roughly 31% seen once. Sample: PBMCs, taken before treatment. The source is a female donor with ovarian cancer. CDR3s include the opening cysteine and the closing phenylalanine or tryptophan. Fields, in order: clone size, J gene, V gene, D gene, CDR3 length, CDR3 DNA, CDR3 protein. D genes are given only for firm matches. Rows give clone size only sometimes, using once, few, many, or a class for an expanded clone.

abundance: many
j_gene: TRBJ1-4
v_gene: TRBV7-3
d_gene: NA
len: 15
CDR3nt: TGTGCCAGCAGCTTTACAAGTGCAACTAATGAAAAACTGTTTTTT
CDR3aa: CASSFTSATNEKLFF

abundance: many
j_gene: TRBJ2-7
v_gene: TRBV6-2/TRBV6-3
d_gene: TRBD2
len: 15
CDR3nt: TGTGCCAGCAGTTACACCAGCGGGATCCCCTACGAGCAGTACTTC
CDR3aa: CASSYTSGIPYEQYF

abundance: NA
j_gene: TRBJ2-5
v_gene: TRBV10-3
d_gene: TRBD2
len: 14
CDR3nt: TGTGCCATCAGTCCTAGCGGGGGGCAAGAGACCCAGTACTTC
CDR3aa: CAISPSGGQETQYF

abundance: many
j_gene: TRBJ2-1
v_gene: TRBV3-1
d_gene: NA
len: 15
CDR3nt: TGTGCCAGCAGCCAAGAGGTAATAGGGGTCTATGAGCAGTTCTTC
CDR3aa: CASSQEVIGVYEQFF

abundance: NA
j_gene: TRBJ2-7
v_gene: TRBV4-3
d_gene: NA
len: 13
CDR3nt: TGCGCCAGCAGCGTCGACAGATCCTACGAGCAGTACTTC
CDR3aa: CASSVDRSYEQYF

abundance: many
j_gene: TRBJ1-1
v_gene: TRBV4-3
d_gene: NA
len: 13
CDR3nt: TGCGCCAGCAGCCAAGATTTGACGGTCGAAGCTTTCTTT
CDR3aa: CASSQDLTVEAFF

abundance: many
j_gene: TRBJ1-1
v_gene: TRBV9
d_gene: NA
len: 13
CDR3nt: TGTGCCAGCAGCGTAGGCCGGGACACTGAAGCTTTCTTT
CDR3aa: CASSVGRDTEAFF

abundance: many
j_gene: TRBJ1-3
v_gene: TRBV6-2/TRBV6-3
d_gene: NA
len: 15
CDR3nt: TGTGCCAGCAGTTATAGGGGCTCATTAGGAAACACCATATATTTT
CDR3aa: CASSYRGSLGNTIYF

abundance: NA
j_gene: TRBJ2-3
v_gene: TRBV5-1
d_gene: NA
len: 15
CDR3nt: TGCGCCAGCAGCTTGGATAGCACCGAAGGAGATACGCAGTATTTT
CDR3aa: CASSLDSTEGDTQYF

abundance: many
j_gene: TRBJ1-4
v_gene: TRBV7-9
d_gene: TRBD1
len: 17
CDR3nt: TGTGCCAGCAGCCCCACCGTTGGGACAGGGCGAAGTGAAAAACTGTTTTTT
CDR3aa: CASSPTVGTGRSEKLFF

abundance: many
j_gene: TRBJ2-7
v_gene: TRBV12-3/TRBV12-4
d_gene: TRBD2
len: 15
CDR3nt: TGTGCCAGCAGCCAAGGACTAGCTGGAGGGTCTGAGCAGTACTTC
CDR3aa: CASSQGLAGGSEQYF

abundance: NA
j_gene: TRBJ2-3
v_gene: TRBV30
d_gene: NA
len: 11
CDR3nt: TGTGCCTGTACGACTAGAGATACGCAGTATTTT
CDR3aa: CACTTRDTQYF

abundance: NA
j_gene: TRBJ1-6
v_gene: TRBV20-1
d_gene: TRBD1
len: 15
CDR3nt: TGCAGTGCTAGAGATTCAACAGGGGTTAATTCACCCCTCCACTTT
CDR3aa: CSARDSTGVNSPLHF

abundance: NA
j_gene: TRBJ2-1
v_gene: TRBV4-1
d_gene: NA
len: 16
CDR3nt: TGCGCCAGCAGCCAAGACGGGGCGGGATACTACAATGAGCAGTTCTTC
CDR3aa: CASSQDGAGYYNEQFF

abundance: NA
j_gene: TRBJ2-5
v_gene: TRBV2
d_gene: NA
len: 11
CDR3nt: TGTGCCAGCAGTCAATCAGAGACCCAGTACTTC
CDR3aa: CASSQSETQYF

abundance: many
j_gene: TRBJ2-7
v_gene: TRBV6-5
d_gene: NA
len: 16
CDR3nt: TGTGCCAGCAGAGGGGCGGGGGGACAGGATTTCTACGAGCAGTACTTC
CDR3aa: CASRGAGGQDFYEQYF

abundance: NA
j_gene: TRBJ2-7
v_gene: TRBV6-1
d_gene: NA
len: 14
CDR3nt: TGTGCCAGCAGTGGTAATCCCTTAACCTACGAGCAGTACTTC
CDR3aa: CASSGNPLTYEQYF

abundance: few
j_gene: TRBJ2-5
v_gene: TRBV5-1
d_gene: TRBD2
len: 17
CDR3nt: TGCGCCAGCAGCCGCGCTCCGGGACTAGCGGGGGGAGAGACCCAGTACTTC
CDR3aa: CASSRAPGLAGGETQYF

abundance: many
j_gene: TRBJ2-1
v_gene: TRBV11-2
d_gene: NA
len: 14
CDR3nt: TGTGCCAGCAGCTTAGATATAGCGAGGGGTGAGCAGTTCTTC
CDR3aa: CASSLDIARGEQFF

abundance: few
j_gene: TRBJ2-2
v_gene: TRBV5-1
d_gene: TRBD2
len: 15
CDR3nt: TGCGCCAGCAGCAACAGGACTAGCAATACCGGGGAGCTGTTTTTT
CDR3aa: CASSNRTSNTGELFF

abundance: many
j_gene: TRBJ2-5
v_gene: TRBV7-6
d_gene: NA
len: 14
CDR3nt: TGTGCTAGCAGCTTAGAGGGGAACCAAGAGACCCAGTACTTC
CDR3aa: CASSLEGNQETQYF

abundance: many
j_gene: TRBJ2-3
v_gene: TRBV2
d_gene: NA
len: 12
CDR3nt: TGTGCCAGCACCCCCACCACAGATACGCAGTATTTT
CDR3aa: CASTPTTDTQYF

abundance: once
j_gene: TRBJ1-2
v_gene: TRBV7-8
d_gene: TRBD1
len: 14
CDR3nt: TGTGCCAGCAGGACAGGGGAAGGCAACTATGGCTACACCTTC
CDR3aa: CASRTGEGNYGYTF

abundance: NA
j_gene: TRBJ1-1
v_gene: TRBV5-1
d_gene: NA
len: 15
CDR3nt: TGCGCCAGCGGCTCGCCGTACGGGGGAGATACTGAAGCTTTCTTT
CDR3aa: CASGSPYGGDTEAFF

abundance: many
j_gene: TRBJ1-5
v_gene: TRBV16
d_gene: TRBD1
len: 17
CDR3nt: TGTGCCAGCAGCCCCCGGGGACAGGGTAATAGCAATCAGCCCCAGCATTTT
CDR3aa: CASSPRGQGNSNQPQHF

abundance: NA
j_gene: TRBJ2-1
v_gene: TRBV5-5
d_gene: TRBD2
len: 15
CDR3nt: TGTGCCAGCAGCTCGAGGACTAGCGAATACAATGAGCAGTTCTTC
CDR3aa: CASSSRTSEYNEQFF

abundance: many
j_gene: TRBJ2-1
v_gene: TRBV30
d_gene: NA
len: 16
CDR3nt: TGTGCCTGGTCTTCCGGTCTGGCTAGCCGATACAATGAGCAGTTCTTC
CDR3aa: CAWSSGLASRYNEQFF

abundance: many
j_gene: TRBJ2-7
v_gene: TRBV19
d_gene: NA
len: 14
CDR3nt: TGTGCCAGTAGTATAACCCGACCGGCGTACGAGCAGTACTTC
CDR3aa: CASSITRPAYEQYF

abundance: few
j_gene: TRBJ2-7
v_gene: TRBV5-6
d_gene: NA
len: 13
CDR3nt: TGTGCCAGCAGCCGCACCCCGGCATCCGAGCAGTACTTC
CDR3aa: CASSRTPASEQYF

abundance: many
j_gene: TRBJ2-7
v_gene: TRBV7-3
d_gene: TRBD1
len: 15
CDR3nt: TGTGCCAGCAGCGTAGGATTTGGACAGGGCTACGAGCAGTACTTC
CDR3aa: CASSVGFGQGYEQYF

abundance: NA
j_gene: TRBJ2-5
v_gene: TRBV9
d_gene: TRBD1
len: 16
CDR3nt: TGTGCCAGCAGCACCTCCTGGGACAGGGGGCAAGAGACCCAGTACTTC
CDR3aa: CASSTSWDRGQETQYF

abundance: many
j_gene: TRBJ2-7
v_gene: TRBV7-2
d_gene: NA
len: 14
CDR3nt: TGTGCCAGCAGCCCCCCGGGACGGGCCTACGAGCAGTACTTC
CDR3aa: CASSPPGRAYEQYF

abundance: many
j_gene: TRBJ1-5
v_gene: TRBV28
d_gene: NA
len: 12
CDR3nt: TGTGCCAGCAGTTCCCGGCCTCAGCCCCAGCATTTT
CDR3aa: CASSSRPQPQHF

abundance: many
j_gene: TRBJ1-2
v_gene: TRBV7-2
d_gene: NA
len: 16
CDR3nt: TGTGCCAGCAGCTTAACCCGACAGGCTACTAACTATGGCTACACCTTC
CDR3aa: CASSLTRQATNYGYTF

abundance: many
j_gene: TRBJ1-6
v_gene: TRBV10-3
d_gene: TRBD1
len: 15
CDR3nt: TGTGCCATCAGTGAGCGAGGACAGGGTAATTCACCCCTCCACTTT
CDR3aa: CAISERGQGNSPLHF

abundance: many
j_gene: TRBJ2-1
v_gene: TRBV2
d_gene: TRBD1
len: 13
CDR3nt: TGTGCCAGCAGGCACGACAGGGGACATGAGCAGTTCTTC
CDR3aa: CASRHDRGHEQFF

abundance: many
j_gene: TRBJ2-3
v_gene: TRBV12-3/TRBV12-4
d_gene: NA
len: 17
CDR3nt: TGTGCCAGCAGTTTCAGAGGTGCGGCGGGTCCCACAGATACGCAGTATTTT
CDR3aa: CASSFRGAAGPTDTQYF

abundance: many
j_gene: TRBJ1-5
v_gene: TRBV11-2
d_gene: TRBD1
len: 22
CDR3nt: TGTGCCAGCAGCTTGGAATCTGGAGCCGGTTCACAGGGGGGCCTGAGCAATCAGCCCCAGCATTTT
CDR3aa: CASSLESGAGSQGGLSNQPQHF

abundance: NA
j_gene: TRBJ2-2
v_gene: TRBV18
d_gene: TRBD2
len: 22
CDR3nt: TGTGCCAGCTCACCGACTCCGGGACTAGCGGCGCAGGGTGTGGTATACACCGGGGAGCTGTTTTTT
CDR3aa: CASSPTPGLAAQGVVYTGELFF

abundance: many
j_gene: TRBJ1-1
v_gene: TRBV5-1
d_gene: NA
len: 13
CDR3nt: TGCGCCAGCAGTGACTTCGTGAACACTGAAGCTTTCTTT
CDR3aa: CASSDFVNTEAFF

abundance: many
j_gene: TRBJ2-2
v_gene: TRBV6-2/TRBV6-3
d_gene: NA
len: 12
CDR3nt: TGTGCCAGCAGTCTCTACACCGGGGAGCTGTTTTTT
CDR3aa: CASSLYTGELFF

abundance: NA
j_gene: TRBJ1-5
v_gene: TRBV29-1
d_gene: NA
len: 14
CDR3nt: TGCAGCGTTGGTCAGCAGGGTATGGATCAGCCCCAGCATTTT
CDR3aa: CSVGQQGMDQPQHF

abundance: NA
j_gene: TRBJ1-2
v_gene: TRBV6-5
d_gene: NA
len: 14
CDR3nt: TGTGCCAGCAGGGATGGGACCGCTTGGGATGGCTACACCTTC
CDR3aa: CASRDGTAWDGYTF

abundance: many
j_gene: TRBJ2-1
v_gene: TRBV6-2/TRBV6-3
d_gene: TRBD1
len: 15
CDR3nt: TGTGCCAGCAGTTACTTGTCAGGGGGCTACAATGAGCAGTTCTTC
CDR3aa: CASSYLSGGYNEQFF

abundance: many
j_gene: TRBJ1-1
v_gene: TRBV28
d_gene: NA
len: 14
CDR3nt: TGTGCCAGCAGTTTGGCAGCCATGAACACTGAAGCTTTCTTT
CDR3aa: CASSLAAMNTEAFF

abundance: few
j_gene: TRBJ2-2
v_gene: TRBV5-4
d_gene: TRBD2
len: 17
CDR3nt: TGTGCCAGCAGCTTGTCTAGCGGGCTCTTGAACACCGGGGAGCTGTTTTTT
CDR3aa: CASSLSSGLLNTGELFF